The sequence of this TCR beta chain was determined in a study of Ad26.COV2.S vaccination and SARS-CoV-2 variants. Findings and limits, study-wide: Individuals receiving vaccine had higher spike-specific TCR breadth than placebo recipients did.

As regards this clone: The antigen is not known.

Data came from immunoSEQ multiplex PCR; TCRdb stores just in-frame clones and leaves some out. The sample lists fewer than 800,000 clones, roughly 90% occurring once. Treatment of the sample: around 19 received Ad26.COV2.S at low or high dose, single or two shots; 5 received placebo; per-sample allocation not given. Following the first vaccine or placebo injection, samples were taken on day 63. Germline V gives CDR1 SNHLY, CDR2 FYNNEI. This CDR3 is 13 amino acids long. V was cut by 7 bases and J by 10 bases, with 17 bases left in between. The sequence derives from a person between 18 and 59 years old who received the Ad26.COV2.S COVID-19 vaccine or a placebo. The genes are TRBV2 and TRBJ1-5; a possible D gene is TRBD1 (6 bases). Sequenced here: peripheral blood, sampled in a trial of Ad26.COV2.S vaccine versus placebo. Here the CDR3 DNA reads TGTGCCAGCACCCGGGGGGGGCAGGGACCCCAGCATTTT. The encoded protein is CASTRGGQGPQHF.